The 19 T cell receptor beta chains reported below all come from one sample, sequenced in a study of blood T cell repertoires in COVID-19. TCRdb's table, derived via immunoSEQ multiplex PCR, lists solely in-frame clones and lacks some. In the table there are 200,000 to 250,000 clones, roughly 85% of which are singletons. Sequenced sample: PBMCs or T cells enriched from blood (not recorded which). The receptors were sampled from a woman in her thirties or forties with acute COVID-19.

The J gene is TRBJ1-2, the V gene TRBV14, with 11 bases fitting TRBD1. The CDR3 has 17 residues. The V gene end was trimmed by 1 base and the J gene end by 5 bases; junction bases not matched to a gene: 9. Germline values: CDR1 SGHDN, CDR2 FVKESK. In DNA, the CDR3 is TGTGCCAGCAGCCAAGTTCGGGGGACAGGGGGACTATATGGCTACACCTTC. Amino acids: CASSQVRGTGGLYGYTF.

The chain couples TRBV30 to TRBJ2-1; TRBD2 aligns across 8 bases. Germline loops: CDR1 GTSNPN, CDR2 SVGIG (reference sequence). Trimming removed 5 bases from V and 8 bases from J; junction bases left unmatched: 11. The length of the CDR3 is 14 residues. The CDR3 nucleotides read TGTGCCTGGGGGCGGGGGGCCCTTTGGCATGAGCAGTTCTTC. This codes for CAWGRGALWHEQFF.

A note on this clone: An end of the junction does not agree with germline; a read error may underlie this. The gene calls are TRBV16 and TRBJ1-1; D perhaps matches TRBD1 (6 bases). This CDR3 has 15 residues. Looked up from germline, CDR1 is KGHSY and CDR2 is FQNENV. The CDR3 protein is CASTQGRGMNTEAFF. DNA of the CDR3: TGTGCCAGCACCCAAGGCAGGGGCATGAACACTGAAGCTTTCTTT.

The chain couples TRBV11-2 to TRBJ1-6, with D unresolved. V lost 3 bases to trimming and J lost 6 bases, with 6 bases between them. There are 13 residues in the CDR3. Germline V gives CDR1 SGHAT, CDR2 FQNNGV. The CDR3 sequence is CASSFNGNSPLHF. CDR3 coding DNA: TGTGCCAGCAGCTTTAACGGTAATTCACCCCTCCACTTT.

J is TRBJ2-7 and V is TRBV6-2 or TRBV6-3; 8 bases fit TRBD1. This CDR3 is built from 17 residues. Germline trimming cut 0 bases from V and 2 bases from J; bases unmatched to any gene: 9. Germline V gives CDR1 MNHEY, CDR2 SVGEGT. The CDR3 nucleotides read TGTGCCAGCAGTTACTCTTCCAGGGGGCAAGGTGCCTACGAGCAGTACTTC. Translated, it gives CASSYSSRGQGAYEQYF.

The chain employs TRBV13 and TRBJ1-6, with a tentative D call TRBD1 (6 bases). V was shortened by 3 bases and J by 14 bases, with 11 bases between the two germline ends. The germline CDR1 and CDR2 sequences are PRHDT and FYEKMQ (reference sequence). CDR3 length: 12 amino acids. Here the CDR3 reads CASSLSGTTLHF. CDR3 in DNA: TGTGCCAGCAGCTTGTCCGGGACAACCCTCCACTTT.

In its sample, this clone was seen once. The rearrangement joins TRBV4-1 to TRBJ2-2; D gene ambiguous. Germline V gene data show CDR1 as MGHRA and CDR2 as YSYEKL. Deletions cut 5 bases from V and 4 bases from J, with 11 bases between. This CDR3 spans 14 amino acids. CDR3 nucleotide sequence: TGCGCCAGCAGCTTCCGTACTGCCACCGGGGAGCTGTTTTTT. This codes for CASSFRTATGELFF.

The rearrangement links TRBV6-1 to TRBJ1-2; D perhaps matches TRBD1 (5 bases). V lost 3 bases, J lost 8 bases, and 7 bases lay in between. The germline CDR1 and CDR2 sequences are MNHNS and SASEGT. The CDR3 is 11 amino acids. In DNA, the CDR3 is TGTGCCAGCAGTGATCACAGGGGCTACACCTTC. It translates to CASSDHRGYTF.

V gene TRBV9 combines with J gene TRBJ1-5, with D hard to call. Germline assignment: CDR1 SGDLS and CDR2 YYNGEE. The CDR3 totals 15 residues. V was pared by 0 bases and J by 7 bases, with 14 bases between. CDR3: CASSVDAGSGQPQHF. The CDR3, as DNA: TGTGCCAGCAGCGTAGATGCAGGATCTGGGCAGCCCCAGCATTTT.

The genes are TRBV9 and TRBJ1-5; 8 nucleotides agree with TRBD1. From germline, CDR1 is SGDLS and CDR2 YYNGEE. The CDR3 runs 14 residues. Trimming at V came to 3 bases and at J to 7 bases, leaving 6 bases not matched to a gene. CDR3 in amino acids: CASSGGQEWQPQHF. CDR3 bases: TGTGCCAGCAGCGGGGGACAGGAGTGGCAGCCCCAGCATTTT.

The chain carries TRBV11-3 and TRBJ2-5, with TRBD1 matching 7 bases. This CDR3 has 13 residues. V lost 5 bases, J lost 2 bases, and 2 bases stayed unmatched. The germline CDR1 and CDR2 sequences are SGHNT and YENEEA. The CDR3 loop is CASSRGPQETQYF. DNA for the CDR3: TGTGCCAGCAGCAGGGGGCCACAAGAGACCCAGTACTTC.

The V gene is TRBV9, the J gene TRBJ1-2, with a weak D call TRBD1 (5 bases). The CDR3 contains 11 residues. Per the germline V gene, CDR1 is SGDLS and CDR2 is YYNGEE. V shed 3 bases and J shed 5 bases, with 5 bases lying between them. The CDR3 protein is CASSEGYGYTF. In DNA form, the CDR3 reads TGTGCCAGCAGCGAGGGGTATGGCTACACCTTC.

The chain is built from TRBV5-4 and TRBJ2-7; 10 bases fit TRBD2. CDR3 length equals 15 residues. The J segment lost 2 bases and the V segment lost 2 bases, leaving 4 bases of the junction unmatched. Germline CDR1 and CDR2: SGHNT and YYREEE (reference sequence). The CDR3 DNA is TGTGCCAGCAGCTTTTTAGCGGGGGGACCCTACGAGCAGTACTTC. This gives the protein CASSFLAGGPYEQYF.

The chain employs TRBV5-1 and TRBJ2-2; D gene unclear. CDR3 size: 16 residues. Germline V gene lookup returns CDR1 SGHRS and CDR2 YFSETQ. The ends were cut back, 0 bases at V and 2 bases at J, with 11 bases in the middle. This CDR3 reads CASSLAFQTNTGELFF. The CDR3 region has the DNA TGCGCCAGCAGCTTGGCGTTCCAAACTAACACCGGGGAGCTGTTTTTT. The complete variable domain, with remaining parts taken from reference TRBV5-1 and TRBJ2-2, reads KAGVTQTPRYLIKTRGQQVTLSCSPISGHRSVSWYQQTPGQGLQFLFEYFSETQRNKGNFPGRFSGRQFSNSRSEMNVSTLELGDSALYLCASSLAFQTNTGELFFGEGSRLTVL.

V is TRBV11-2 and J is TRBJ2-1; tentatively, D is TRBD1 (6 bases). The V end was cut by 5 bases, the J end by 6 bases, with 20 bases between. The CDR3 loop spans 16 amino acids. Germline V gene sequence: CDR1 SGHAT, CDR2 FQNNGV. In DNA form, the CDR3 reads TGTGCCAGCAGCCCCTTCGGGACAAGACAAGGCAATGAGCAGTTCTTC. This gives the protein CASSPFGTRQGNEQFF. Looking up the rest from reference TRBV11-2 and TRBJ2-1 gives the full variable domain: EAGVAQSPRYKIIEKRQSVAFWCNPISGHATLYWYQQILGQGPKLLIQFQNNGVVDDSQLPKDRFSAERLKGVDSTLKIQPAKLEDSAVYLCASSPFGTRQGNEQFFGPGTRLTVL.

The chain recombines TRBV13 with TRBJ1-6; tentatively, D is TRBD1 (5 bases). The V gene's germline CDR1 is PRHDT and CDR2 FYEKMQ (reference sequence). Trimming removed 5 bases at V and 7 bases at J, with 9 bases between. This CDR3 is 13 amino acids long. The CDR3 reads CASSLDRNSPLHF. In DNA form, the CDR3 reads TGTGCCAGCAGCCTTGACAGAAATTCACCCCTCCACTTT.

This clone was observed a handful of times. The chain uses TRBV5-5 and TRBJ1-3, with 9 bases matching TRBD1. CDR1 is SGHKS and CDR2 is YYEKEE in the germline V gene (reference sequence). The CDR3 is made up of 15 amino acids. V shed 4 bases, J shed 4 bases, and the junction held 6 bases outside the gene matches. CDR3 loop: CASSRTGGSGNTIYF. CDR3 DNA: TGTGCCAGCAGCAGAACAGGGGGCTCCGGAAACACCATATATTTT.

This clone appeared many times. The chain couples TRBV6-4 to TRBJ2-2; tentatively, D is TRBD2 (5 bases). Trimming shortened V by 0 bases and J by 7 bases, and 6 bases separated the two germline ends. The CDR3 has 13 amino acids. Germline-derived CDR1 and CDR2 are MRHNA and SNTAGT. The CDR3 loop reads CASSDSEVGELFF. The CDR3 DNA follows: TGTGCCAGCAGTGACTCGGAGGTCGGGGAGCTGTTTTTT.

The rearrangement uses TRBV12-3 or TRBV12-4 and TRBJ1-2; 8 positions agree with TRBD1. The V gene end was trimmed by 6 bases and the J gene end by 3 bases; junction bases not matched to a gene: 3. This CDR3 spans 13 amino acids. The CDR3 bases are TGTGCCAGCAGCCAGACAGGGGACTATGGCTACACCTTC. It yields the protein CASSQTGDYGYTF.